This T cell receptor (beta chain) was recorded in a study of cytomegalovirus exposure and HLA in healthy donors. General study findings and limits: Among donors in an Asian-associated ancestry cluster, a later analysis reportedly found fewer N-insertions than the roughly 680-donor mean. The only immune exposure information that was available was CMV serostatus.

Trimming took 4 bases from V and 0 from J; bases not matched to a gene: 13. This CDR3 has 17 residues. Germline CDR1 is SGHRS and CDR2 is YFSETQ. As concerns this clone: Its matching antigen is unknown.

60 Vbeta and 13 Jbeta primers were used in PCR. The repertoire was sequenced with immunoSEQ multiplex PCR; TCRdb's copy has only in-frame clones and lacks some. The repertoire holds about 160,000 clones, with over 80% as singletons. This receptor was obtained from a male donor in good health and CMV-seropositive. V and J are TRBV5-1 and TRBJ2-7, with 7 nucleotides matching TRBD2. The sample consisted of PBMCs. CDR3 region: CASSPQEAWTSSYEQYF. DNA for the CDR3: TGCGCCAGCAGCCCCCAGGAGGCTTGGACTAGCTCCTACGAGCAGTACTTC.